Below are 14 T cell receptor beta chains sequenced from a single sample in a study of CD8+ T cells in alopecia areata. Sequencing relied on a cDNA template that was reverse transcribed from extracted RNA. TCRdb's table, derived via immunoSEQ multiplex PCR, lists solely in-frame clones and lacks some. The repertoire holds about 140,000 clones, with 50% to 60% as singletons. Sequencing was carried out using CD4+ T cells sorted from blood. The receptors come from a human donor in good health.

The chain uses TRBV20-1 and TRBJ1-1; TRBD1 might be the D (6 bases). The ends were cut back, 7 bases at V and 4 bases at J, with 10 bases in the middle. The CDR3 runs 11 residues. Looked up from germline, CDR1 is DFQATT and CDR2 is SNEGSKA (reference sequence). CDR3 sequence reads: CSGRRGTEAFF. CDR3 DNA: TGCAGTGGCCGCAGGGGCACTGAAGCTTTCTTT.

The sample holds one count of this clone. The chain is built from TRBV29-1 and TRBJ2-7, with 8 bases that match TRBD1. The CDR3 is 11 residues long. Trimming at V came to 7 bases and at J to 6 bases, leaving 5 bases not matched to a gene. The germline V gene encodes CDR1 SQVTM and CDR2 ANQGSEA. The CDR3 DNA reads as TGCAGCGCCCAGGGGGCAGGCGAGCAGTACTTC. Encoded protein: CSAQGAGEQYF.

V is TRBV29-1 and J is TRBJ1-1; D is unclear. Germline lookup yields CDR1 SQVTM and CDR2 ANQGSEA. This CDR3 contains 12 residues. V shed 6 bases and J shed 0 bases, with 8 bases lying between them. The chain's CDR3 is CSVTPLNTEAFF. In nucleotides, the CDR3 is TGCAGCGTAACCCCTCTGAACACTGAAGCTTTCTTT.

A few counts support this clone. In DNA form, the CDR3 reads TGTGCCAGCAGTTACTCAGGGGGACAGGGAATAAATGGCTACACCTTC. Amino acid sequence: CASSYSGGQGINGYTF. The gene calls are TRBV6-5 and TRBJ1-2; 9 bases match TRBD1. Germline lookup yields CDR1 MNHEY and CDR2 SVGAGI. This CDR3 has 16 amino acids. The junction had 8 bases not matched to a gene; V was cut back by 0 bases and J by 6 bases.

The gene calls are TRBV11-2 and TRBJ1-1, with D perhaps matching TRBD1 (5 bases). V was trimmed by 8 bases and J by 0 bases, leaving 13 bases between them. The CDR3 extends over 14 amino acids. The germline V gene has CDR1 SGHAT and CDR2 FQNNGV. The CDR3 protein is CASLRDGMNTEAFF. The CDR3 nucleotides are TGTGCCAGCTTGCGGGACGGCATGAACACTGAAGCTTTCTTT. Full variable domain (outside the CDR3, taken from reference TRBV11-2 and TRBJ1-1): EAGVAQSPRYKIIEKRQSVAFWCNPISGHATLYWYQQILGQGPKLLIQFQNNGVVDDSQLPKDRFSAERLKGVDSTLKIQPAKLEDSAVYLCASLRDGMNTEAFFGQGTRLTVV.

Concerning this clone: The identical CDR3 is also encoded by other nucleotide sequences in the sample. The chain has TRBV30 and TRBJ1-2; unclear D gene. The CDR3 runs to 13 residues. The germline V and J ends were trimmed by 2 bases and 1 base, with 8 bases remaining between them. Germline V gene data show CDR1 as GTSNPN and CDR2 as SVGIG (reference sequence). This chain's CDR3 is CAWSLGINYGYTF. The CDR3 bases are TGTGCCTGGAGTCTAGGGATTAACTATGGCTACACCTTC.

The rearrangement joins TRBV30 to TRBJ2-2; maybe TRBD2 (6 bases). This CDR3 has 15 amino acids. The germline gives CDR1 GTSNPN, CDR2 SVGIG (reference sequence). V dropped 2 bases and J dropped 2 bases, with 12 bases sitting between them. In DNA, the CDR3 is TGTGCCTGGAGTTTAGGGACTGTTAACACCGGGGAGCTGTTTTTT. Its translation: CAWSLGTVNTGELFF.

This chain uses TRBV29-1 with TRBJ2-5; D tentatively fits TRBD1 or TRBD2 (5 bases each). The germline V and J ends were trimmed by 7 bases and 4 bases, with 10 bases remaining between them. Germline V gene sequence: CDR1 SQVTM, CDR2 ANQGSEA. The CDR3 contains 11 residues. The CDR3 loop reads CSGWGRETQYF. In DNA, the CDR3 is TGCAGCGGGTGGGGGAGAGAGACCCAGTACTTC.

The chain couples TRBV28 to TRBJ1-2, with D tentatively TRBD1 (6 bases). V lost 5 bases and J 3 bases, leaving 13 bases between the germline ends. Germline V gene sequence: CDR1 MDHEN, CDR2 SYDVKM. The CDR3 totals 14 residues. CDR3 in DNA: TGTGCCAGCAGTCCGCCACAGGGCTACTATGGCTACACCTTC. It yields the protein CASSPPQGYYGYTF.

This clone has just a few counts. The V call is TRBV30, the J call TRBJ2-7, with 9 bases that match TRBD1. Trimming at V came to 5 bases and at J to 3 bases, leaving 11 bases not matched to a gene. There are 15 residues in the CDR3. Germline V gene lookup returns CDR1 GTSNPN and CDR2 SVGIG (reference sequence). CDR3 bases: TGTGCCTGGGGGGATACACCGGGACAGGGCTACGAGCAGTACTTC. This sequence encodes CAWGDTPGQGYEQYF.

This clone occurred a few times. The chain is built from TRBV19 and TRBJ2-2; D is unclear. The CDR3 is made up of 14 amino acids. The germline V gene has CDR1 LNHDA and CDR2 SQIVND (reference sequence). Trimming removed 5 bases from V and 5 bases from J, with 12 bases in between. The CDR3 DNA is TGTGCCAGTAGTGTTTCCCCTGGGACCGGGGAGCTGTTTTTT. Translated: CASSVSPGTGELFF. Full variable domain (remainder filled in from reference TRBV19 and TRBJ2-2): DGGITQSPKYLFRKEGQNVTLSCEQNLNHDAMYWYRQDPGQGLRLIYYSQIVNDFQKGDIAEGYSVSREKKESFPLTVTSAQKNPTAFYLCASSVSPGTGELFFGEGSRLTVL.

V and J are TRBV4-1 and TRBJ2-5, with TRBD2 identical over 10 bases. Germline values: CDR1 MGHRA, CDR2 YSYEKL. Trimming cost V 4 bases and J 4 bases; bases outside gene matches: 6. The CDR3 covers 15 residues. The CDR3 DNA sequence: TGCGCCAGCAGCCGGCTAGCGGGAGTTGGAGAGACCCAGTACTTC. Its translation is CASSRLAGVGETQYF.

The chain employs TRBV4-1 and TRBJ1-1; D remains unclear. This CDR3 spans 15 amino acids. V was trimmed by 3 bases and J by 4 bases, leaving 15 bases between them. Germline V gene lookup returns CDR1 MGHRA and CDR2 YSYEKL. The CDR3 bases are TGCGCCAGCAGCCAGGAGGTACCCCGCCCCACTGAAGCTTTCTTT. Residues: CASSQEVPRPTEAFF.

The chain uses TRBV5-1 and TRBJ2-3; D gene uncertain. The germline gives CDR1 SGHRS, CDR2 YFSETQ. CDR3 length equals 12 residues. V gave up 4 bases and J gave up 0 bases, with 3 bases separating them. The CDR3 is CASSPSTDTQYF. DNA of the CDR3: TGCGCCAGCAGCCCCAGCACAGATACGCAGTATTTT. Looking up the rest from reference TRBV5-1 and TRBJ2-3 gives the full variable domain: KAGVTQTPRYLIKTRGQQVTLSCSPISGHRSVSWYQQTPGQGLQFLFEYFSETQRNKGNFPGRFSGRQFSNSRSEMNVSTLELGDSALYLCASSPSTDTQYFGPGTRLTVL.